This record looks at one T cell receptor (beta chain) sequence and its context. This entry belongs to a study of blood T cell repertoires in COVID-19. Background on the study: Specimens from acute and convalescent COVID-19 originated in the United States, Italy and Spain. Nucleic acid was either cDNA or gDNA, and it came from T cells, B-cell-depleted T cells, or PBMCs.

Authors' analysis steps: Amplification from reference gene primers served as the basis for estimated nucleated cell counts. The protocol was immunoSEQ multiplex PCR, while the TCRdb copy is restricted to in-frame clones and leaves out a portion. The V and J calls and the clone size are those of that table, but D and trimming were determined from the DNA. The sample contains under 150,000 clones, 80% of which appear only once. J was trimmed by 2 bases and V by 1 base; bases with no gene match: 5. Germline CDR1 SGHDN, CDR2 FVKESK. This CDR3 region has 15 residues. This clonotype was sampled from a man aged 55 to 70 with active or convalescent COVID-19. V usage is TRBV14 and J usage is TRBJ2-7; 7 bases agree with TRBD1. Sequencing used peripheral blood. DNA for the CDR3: TGTGCCAGCAGCCAAGGACAGGGTGGGACCTACGAGCAGTACTTC. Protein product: CASSQGQGGTYEQYF.